This paragraph covers one T cell receptor beta chain sequence. What it binds is not known. Libraries were prepared by immunoSEQ multiplex PCR; TCRdb keeps only in-frame clonotypes and omits some of them. Of 200,000 to 250,000 clones listed, approximately 65% are singletons. The sample is drawn from a study of shared clonotypes between healthy human individuals. Overall study results and limits: In the sorted subsets, rarefaction showed sequencing was incomplete despite large depth.

Trimming cost V 5 bases and J 6 bases, with 8 bases left between them. CDR3 size: 12 residues. Germline V gene lookup returns CDR1 MNHEY and CDR2 SVGAGI. The chain is built from TRBV6-5 and TRBJ2-1; D unresolved. The source material was memory CD4+ T cells sorted from blood. The subset: CD45RA-negative fraction. This clonotype originated in a man aged 25-45 years in good health. The DNA of the CDR3 is TGTGCCAGCAGTGCCCCGGGCAATGAGCAGTTCTTC. Its protein product is CASSAPGNEQFF.